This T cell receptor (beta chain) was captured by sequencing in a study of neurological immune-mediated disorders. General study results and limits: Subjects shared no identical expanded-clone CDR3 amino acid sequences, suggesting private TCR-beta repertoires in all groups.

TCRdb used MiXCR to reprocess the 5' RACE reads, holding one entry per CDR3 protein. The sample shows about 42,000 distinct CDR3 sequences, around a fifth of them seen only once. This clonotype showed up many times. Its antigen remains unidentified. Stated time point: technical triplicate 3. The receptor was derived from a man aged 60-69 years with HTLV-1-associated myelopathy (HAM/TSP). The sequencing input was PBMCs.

DNA of the CDR3: TGTGCCATCAGAGTAGACAGGGACGGAGGCTACACCTTC. Translated, it gives CAIRVDRDGGYTF. The gene calls are TRBV10-3 and TRBJ1-2; 7 bases line up with TRBD1. Trimming at V came to 6 bases and at J to 8 bases, leaving 9 bases not matched to a gene. Looked up from germline, CDR1 is ENHRY and CDR2 is SYGVKD. The CDR3 runs to 13 residues.